This TCR beta chain is drawn from a study of T-cell memory formation after mild COVID-19. General study points: While clones contracting from day 15 to 85 were balanced between CD4 and CD8, later expanders leaned CD4+. Day 37-peaking second-wave clones had unconfirmed SARS-CoV-2 specificity. Contracting clones localized mainly to CM and EM when CD4+ and mainly to EMRA when CD8+.

This CDR3 has 18 amino acids. Germline trimming cut 5 bases from V and 0 bases from J; bases unmatched to any gene: 6. The germline V gene encodes CDR1 MDHEN and CDR2 SYDVKM. This clonotype occurred a few times. What it binds is not known. 5'RACE with constant-segment primers built TCRalpha and TCRbeta cDNA libraries with UMIs. Via MiXCR, TCRdb re-called the 5' RACE reads, giving one row per CDR3 protein. The table lists over 350,000 distinct CDR3 sequences, 16% of them singletons. Sequenced: PBMCs or a T cell subset sorted from them (not recorded which). The chain recombines TRBV28 with TRBJ2-4; 14 nucleotides agree with TRBD2. The receptor was derived from a man between 18 and 29 years old who had mild COVID-19 (a few samples of this study predate the infection). Cell type and time point are not known. CDR3 in DNA: TGTGCCAGCAGTCCAGGACTAGCGGGGGGCCTAGCCAAAAACATTCAGTACTTC. It translates to CASSPGLAGGLAKNIQYF.